Sequencing of this T cell receptor (beta chain) was carried out in a study of cytomegalovirus exposure and HLA in healthy donors. PCR amplification relied on 60 Vbeta primers (plus 13 Jbeta primers). The assay was immunoSEQ multiplex PCR, and TCRdb's table has in-frame clones only and misses some. The profile shows approximately 150,000 clones, 70% to 75% of them singletons. This CDR3 has 15 residues. V shed 5 bases and J shed 5 bases, with 18 bases lying between them. CDR1 is MDHEN and CDR2 is SYDVKM in the germline V gene. The chain combines TRBV28 with TRBJ1-2; TRBD1 might be the D (5 bases). Source material: PBMCs. The receptor's source is a man between 18 and 35 years old in good health and CMV-seropositive. The CDR3 here is CASSPTPWGEYGYTF. CDR3 coding DNA: TGTGCCAGCAGTCCCACCCCTTGGGGGGAATATGGCTACACCTTC.